The rows below give T cell receptor beta chains drawn from one sample of a study of shared clonotypes between healthy human individuals. Sequenced by immunoSEQ multiplex PCR; TCRdb stores in-frame clones only, minus some. Of about half a million clones in the sample, over 70% were seen once. Sequencing input: PBMCs. These receptors all stem from a woman between 40 and 55 years old in good health. Some clones in this sample may be carry-over from other donors' samples. The CDR3 runs from the conserved cysteine through the conserved F or W. The order of the fields is J gene, V gene, D gene, clone size, CDR3 DNA, CDR3 protein. A D gene is named only where the DNA matches it firmly. Some rows have no size entry. The others give once, few or many, or a class for an expanded clone.

>TRBJ1-4|TRBV6-1|.|.
TGTGCCAGCAGTGCAGGAACTAATGAAAAACTGTTTTTT
CASSAGTNEKLFF
>TRBJ2-3|TRBV29-1|.|.
TGCAGCGTTGTTTCCGGTACGCTTGGTCAAGATACGCAGTATTTT
CSVVSGTLGQDTQYF
>TRBJ2-7|TRBV5-1|.|many
TGCGCCAGCAGCTTGGCCCTACAGCAGCCCTACGAGCAGTACTTC
CASSLALQQPYEQYF
>TRBJ2-7|TRBV2|.|.
TGTGCCAGCAGGGAGGGTCTCCACGAGCAGTACTTC
CASREGLHEQYF
>TRBJ1-1|TRBV19|.|.
TGTGCCAGTAGCGCAGGCGATTATGGTGAAGCTTTCTTT
CASSAGDYGEAFF
>TRBJ2-5|TRBV7-9|.|.
TGTGCCAGCAGCGCACCGTGGGGTCCGGAGACCCAGTACTTC
CASSAPWGPETQYF
>TRBJ2-7|TRBV2|TRBD2|.
TGTGCCAGCAGTGGTCTCCGACTAGCGGCCGCCTACGAGCAGTACTTC
CASSGLRLAAAYEQYF
>TRBJ2-3|TRBV27|.|once
TGTGCCAGTCGTGCCTGGGATACGCAGTATTTT
CASRAWDTQYF
>TRBJ2-7|TRBV28|.|many
TGTGCCAGCAGTTTGCAGGGGCCCTACGCCTACGAGCAGTACTTC
CASSLQGPYAYEQYF
>TRBJ1-1|TRBV11-2|.|.
TGTGCCAGCAGCTTAGCTCATGTCAGGAACACTGAAGCTTTCTTT
CASSLAHVRNTEAFF
>TRBJ2-7|TRBV14|TRBD2|.
TGTGCCAGCAGCCAAGAAATGCGGACTAGCTTCTCCTACGAGCAGTACTTC
CASSQEMRTSFSYEQYF
>TRBJ1-2|TRBV5-4|TRBD1|many
TGTGCCAGCAGCCACGCCACCCCTGACAGGGTTCCTGGCTATGGCTACACCTTC
CASSHATPDRVPGYGYTF
>TRBJ2-4|TRBV21-1|.|.
TGTGCCAGCAGCCTGACGGCTAGCGGGAGACGCAAAAACATTCAGTACTTC
CASSLTASGRRKNIQYF
>TRBJ1-5|TRBV5-1|.|.
TGCGCCAGCAGCCACAGGGATGGCAATCAGCCCCAGCATTTT
CASSHRDGNQPQHF
>TRBJ1-1|TRBV7-9|.|.
TGTGCCAGCAGCTTAGGGTGGGGCTTTGAAGCTTTCTTT
CASSLGWGFEAFF
>TRBJ2-1|TRBV4-1|TRBD2|.
TGCGCCAGCAGCCCCGGGACTAGCGGGAGACCGCGGTTCTTC
CASSPGTSGRPRFF
>TRBJ1-5|TRBV10-3|TRBD1|many
TGTGCCACTGGGACAGGGGCGGATCAGCCCCAGCATTTT
CATGTGADQPQHF
>TRBJ1-2|TRBV6-1|.|.
TGTGCCAGCAGTGAAGTGGATCCATCATTCTATGGCTACACCTTC
CASSEVDPSFYGYTF
>TRBJ2-7|TRBV27|.|few
TGTGCCAGCAGTTTAAGGCAGGCATCGATCGAGCAGTACTTC
CASSLRQASIEQYF
>TRBJ2-1|TRBV15|TRBD1|.
TGTGCCACCAGCAGAGCGGACAGGGGCAATGAGCAGTTCTTC
CATSRADRGNEQFF
>TRBJ1-1|TRBV7-2|.|.
TGTGCCAGCAGCTTAGTATTCGGTGGGAACACTGAAGCTTTCTTT
CASSLVFGGNTEAFF
>TRBJ2-2|TRBV6-4|.|.
TGTGCCAGCAGTGACTCCCCGGGATTGAACACCGGGGAGCTGTTTTTT
CASSDSPGLNTGELFF
>TRBJ2-7|TRBV6-1|TRBD1|.
TGTGCCAGCAGCCGACAGGGAGAATCCTACGAGCAGTACTTC
CASSRQGESYEQYF
>TRBJ1-5|TRBV5-8|TRBD1|.
TGTGCCAGCAGCTTACAGGGGGCTGATCAGCCCCAGCATTTT
CASSLQGADQPQHF
>TRBJ2-3|TRBV27|.|.
TGTGCCAGCAGTTTATCGATACTAGTGGGGGCAGATACGCAGTATTTT
CASSLSILVGADTQYF
>TRBJ2-1|TRBV5-6|.|.
TGTGCCAGCAGCTTTCGACCCACAGGAAACTACAATGAGCAGTTCTTC
CASSFRPTGNYNEQFF
>TRBJ2-5|TRBV7-9|TRBD2|.
TGTGCCAGCAGCTTAGGAGCGGGAGGGGTAGAGACCCAGTACTTC
CASSLGAGGVETQYF
>TRBJ2-7|TRBV10-3|.|.
TGTGCCATCAGTGAGCCTACAAGGAGCTACGAGCAGTACTTC
CAISEPTRSYEQYF
>TRBJ2-3|TRBV27|.|.
TGTGCCAGCAGTCTTCCGGGGAGCACAGATACGCAGTATTTT
CASSLPGSTDTQYF
>TRBJ2-7|TRBV5-1|.|.
TGCGCCAGCAGCTTGGATCGGCGCTCCTACGAGCAGTACTTC
CASSLDRRSYEQYF
>TRBJ1-4|TRBV28|.|.
TGTGCCAGCAGTTACCTAGGACAGTCTAATGAAAAACTGTTTTTT
CASSYLGQSNEKLFF
>TRBJ2-2|TRBV7-2|TRBD2|.
TGTGCCAGCAGCCCCGGACTAGCGGGAGCAGTTACCGGGGAGCTGTTTTTT
CASSPGLAGAVTGELFF
>TRBJ2-1|TRBV6-6|TRBD1|.
TGTGCCAGCAGTGGGCCGGGACAGGGTGTCAATGAGCAGTTCTTC
CASSGPGQGVNEQFF
>TRBJ1-2|TRBV6-1|.|few
TGTGCCAGCAGTGATCTAGGGGGTAGGGGTGGTGGCTACACCTTC
CASSDLGGRGGGYTF
>TRBJ2-1|TRBV9|.|.
TGTGCCAGCAGCGCCCGACTACTGGGGATCGGTGAGCAGTTCTTC
CASSARLLGIGEQFF
>TRBJ1-5|TRBV15|.|.
TGTGCCACCAGCAGAGACAGGTCCGTCAATCAGCCCCAGCATTTT
CATSRDRSVNQPQHF
>TRBJ2-3|TRBV5-5|TRBD2|.
TGTGCCAGCAGCTTGATCCTAGCGGGAAACACAGATACGCAGTATTTT
CASSLILAGNTDTQYF
>TRBJ1-1|TRBV29-1|.|.
TGCAGCGTTGAAGGGGGCGGGACCCTTGAAGCTTTCTTT
CSVEGGGTLEAFF
>TRBJ2-7|TRBV11-2|TRBD1|.
TGTGCCAGCAGCAAGCCCCGGGACAGGCCCTACGAGCAGTACTTC
CASSKPRDRPYEQYF
>TRBJ2-3|TRBV29-1|TRBD2|once
TGCAGCGTCGCCGGGGCGGGAGGGAGCACAGATACGCAGTATTTT
CSVAGAGGSTDTQYF
>TRBJ1-5|TRBV4-1|.|.
TGCGCCAGCAGCCAAGGTGGTGGGGTGCCGAGATATCAGCCCCAGCATTTT
CASSQGGGVPRYQPQHF
>TRBJ2-2|TRBV5-1|.|.
TGCGCCAGCAGCTTGGTAGGGAGGAGGATCGGGGAGCTGTTTTTT
CASSLVGRRIGELFF
>TRBJ2-1|TRBV7-9|.|.
TGTGCCAGCAGCTTAAATAGGGGGGGCTCTATGTTCTACAATGAGCAGTTCTTC
CASSLNRGGSMFYNEQFF
>TRBJ1-1|TRBV11-2|.|.
TGTGCCAGCAGCCAATCCGGTGGGCCTGAAGCTTTCTTT
CASSQSGGPEAFF
>TRBJ2-7|TRBV5-1|TRBD2|many
TGCGCCAGCAGCTCCTACGCCGGGACTAGCAGCTACTACGAGCAGTACTTC
CASSSYAGTSSYYEQYF
>TRBJ2-7|TRBV30|.|many
TGTGCCTGTGGCGGCGGGACGGTGTACGAGCAGTACTTC
CACGGGTVYEQYF
>TRBJ2-7|TRBV18|.|.
TGTGCCAGCTCACCACCGACGGCGGTTTACGAGCAGTACTTC
CASSPPTAVYEQYF
>TRBJ2-1|TRBV5-6|TRBD2|.
TGTGCCAGCAGCACACGGACTAGCGGACCTTACAATGAGCAGTTCTTC
CASSTRTSGPYNEQFF
>TRBJ2-1|TRBV28|.|.
TGTGCCAGCAGTTTATTAGGGAGGTCGGCCTACAATGAGCAGTTCTTC
CASSLLGRSAYNEQFF
>TRBJ2-7|TRBV11-1|TRBD1|.
TGTGCCAGCAGCAACCGGGACAGGGGGCGTTACGAGCAGTACTTC
CASSNRDRGRYEQYF
>TRBJ2-2|TRBV30|TRBD2|.
TGTGCCGCAACGGGGCTAGCGGGAGCCCTCCACGCCGGGGAGCTGTTTTTT
CAATGLAGALHAGELFF
>TRBJ2-2|TRBV4-3|TRBD2|.
TGCGCCAGCAGCCAAGACTTGGGGAGGGACGGGGAGCTGTTTTTT
CASSQDLGRDGELFF
>TRBJ2-1|TRBV29-1|.|.
TGCAGCGTCCAGGGACCGGTTAGGACATGCCTATACAATGAGCAGTTCTTC
CSVQGPVRTCLYNEQFF
>TRBJ2-1|TRBV11-3|.|.
TGTGCCAGCAGCTTAGATCCCGACTATAAGCAGTTCTTC
CASSLDPDYKQFF